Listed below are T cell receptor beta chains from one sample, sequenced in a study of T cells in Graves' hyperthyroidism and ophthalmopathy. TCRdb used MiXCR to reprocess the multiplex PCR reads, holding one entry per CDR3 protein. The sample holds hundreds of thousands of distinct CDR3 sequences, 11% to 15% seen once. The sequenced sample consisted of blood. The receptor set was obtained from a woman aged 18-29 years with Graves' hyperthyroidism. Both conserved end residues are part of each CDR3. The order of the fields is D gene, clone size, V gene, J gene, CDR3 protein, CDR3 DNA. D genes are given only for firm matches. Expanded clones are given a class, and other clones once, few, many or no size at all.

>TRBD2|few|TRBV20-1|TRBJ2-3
CSAKLSSGSTDTQYF
TGCAGTGCTAAGTTGAGTAGCGGGAGCACAGATACGCAGTATTTT
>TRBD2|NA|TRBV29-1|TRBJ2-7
CSVEARGWGNEQYF
TGCAGCGTTGAAGCGCGGGGGTGGGGGAACGAGCAGTACTTC
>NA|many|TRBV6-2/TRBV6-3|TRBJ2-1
CASNSWTERNYNEQFF
TGTGCCAGCAACTCGTGGACCGAGCGGAACTACAATGAGCAGTTCTTC
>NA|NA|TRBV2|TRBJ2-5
CASIGRVASGSQYF
TGTGCCAGCATCGGGCGGGTAGCCTCGGGGTCCCAGTACTTC
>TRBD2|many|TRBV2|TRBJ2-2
CASSEALVAGRTGELFF
TGTGCCAGCAGTGAAGCGTTAGTAGCGGGACGGACCGGGGAGCTGTTTTTT
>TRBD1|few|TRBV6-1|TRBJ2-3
CASSLDRGLDTQYF
TGTGCCAGCAGTTTGGACAGGGGGCTTGATACGCAGTATTTT
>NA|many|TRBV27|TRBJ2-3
CASSLSGRTDTQYF
TGTGCCAGCAGTTTATCCGGTCGCACAGATACGCAGTATTTT
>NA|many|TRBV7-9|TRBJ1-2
CASSLLGANYGYTF
TGTGCCAGCAGTTTATTGGGGGCTAACTATGGCTACACCTTC
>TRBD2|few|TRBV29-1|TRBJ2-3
CSVMGLAGGDTDTQYF
TGCAGCGTAATGGGACTAGCGGGAGGTGACACAGATACGCAGTATTTT
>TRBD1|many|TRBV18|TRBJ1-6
CASSPTGMNSPLHF
TGTGCCAGCTCACCGACAGGGATGAATTCACCCCTCCACTTT
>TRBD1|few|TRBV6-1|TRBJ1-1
CASRARQGRDTEAFF
TGTGCCAGCAGGGCCAGACAGGGGCGCGACACTGAAGCTTTCTTT
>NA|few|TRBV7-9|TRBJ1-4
CASSLTGSNEKLFF
TGTGCCAGCAGCTTAACCGGTTCTAATGAAAAACTGTTTTTT
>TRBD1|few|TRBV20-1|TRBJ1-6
CSATGTGDSPLHF
TGCAGTGCTACCGGGACAGGGGATTCACCCCTCCACTTT
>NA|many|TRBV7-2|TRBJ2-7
CASSFSGPYEQYF
TGTGCCAGCAGCTTTAGTGGCCCCTACGAGCAGTACTTC
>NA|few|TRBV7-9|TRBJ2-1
CASSLLANYNEQFF
TGTGCCAGCAGCTTACTAGCCAACTACAATGAGCAGTTCTTC
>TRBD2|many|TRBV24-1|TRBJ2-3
CATSDSALAASTDTQYF
TGTGCCACCAGTGATTCCGCACTAGCGGCAAGCACAGATACGCAGTATTTT